The present TCR beta chain was sequenced within a study of T cells after yellow fever vaccination. Trimming shortened V by 1 base and J by 2 bases, and 13 bases separated the two germline ends. The CDR3 consists of 16 residues. CDR1 is MGHRA and CDR2 is YSYEKL in the germline V gene. In its sample, this clonotype was seen a few times. TCRdb reanalysed the 5' RACE reads using MiXCR and keeps one entry per CDR3 protein. This table holds 450,000 to 550,000 distinct CDR3 sequences, 21% found once. The chain recombines TRBV4-1 with TRBJ2-3; unclear D gene. The source of this sequence is a man younger than 35 who received the YFV17D yellow fever vaccine. The source material was PBMCs, sampled about 20 days after the first yellow fever vaccination. The CDR3 sequence is CASSQGLPHYTDTQYF. CDR3 nucleotide sequence: TGCGCCAGCAGCCAAGGGCTACCCCACTACACAGATACGCAGTATTTT.